These 29 T cell receptor beta chains share one sample of origin, sequenced in a study of T cells in Graves' hyperthyroidism and ophthalmopathy. RNA transcripts yielded amplified TCR beta CDR3 regions. An initial round of RT-PCR targeting the TCR CDR3 relied on the HTBI primer set. TCRdb fed the multiplex PCR reads into MiXCR, producing one record per CDR3 protein. The profile covers about 520,000 distinct CDR3 sequences, with roughly a quarter appearing a single time and around 11% taken by the ten largest. Sample: blood. These receptors were obtained from a woman aged 25 to 39 with Graves' ophthalmopathy.

Details on this clonotype: Possible read error: a much larger clone is one base away. V is TRBV29-1 and J is TRBJ2-7, with a tentative D call TRBD2 (6 bases). The germline gives CDR1 SQVTM, CDR2 ANQGSEA. The ends were cut back, 4 bases at V and 3 bases at J, with 10 bases in the middle. This CDR3 spans 12 amino acids. In nucleotides, the CDR3 is TGCAGCGTTGGGAGGGAATACTACGAGCAGTACTTC. Its protein is CSVGREYYEQYF.

In this sample, this clonotype turned up a few times. Since a much larger clone is just one base distant, this may be a read error. The conserved final phenylalanine or tryptophan is absent from the CDR3, which likely points to a read error. The V gene is TRBV7-9, the J gene TRBJ1-1; D remains ambiguous. CDR3 length: 10 amino acids. With 6 bases removed from V and 11 bases from J, the gap between germline ends came to 10 bases. CDR1 and CDR2 (germline): SEHNR, FQNEAQ (reference sequence). CDR3 nucleotide sequence: TGTGCCAGCAGAAACGTTAGGGCTTTCGTT. Protein: CASRNVRAFV.

This chain links TRBV12-3 or TRBV12-4 with TRBJ1-2; D uncertain. The V gene lost 2 bases and the J gene lost 8 bases, with 15 bases spanning the gap. The CDR3 contains 14 residues. CDR3 in amino acids: CASSLWFGGQGYTF. CDR3 coding DNA: TGTGCCAGCAGTTTATGGTTTGGCGGTCAAGGCTACACCTTC.

This clonotype came up many times. The V gene is TRBV20-1, the J gene TRBJ2-7, with TRBD1 as a possible D gene (5 bases). Trimming shortened V by 0 bases and J by 3 bases, and 9 bases separated the two germline ends. The CDR3 length is 13 residues. Germline V gives CDR1 DFQATT, CDR2 SNEGSKA (reference sequence). CDR3 region: CSARDPQGYEQYF. CDR3 sequence (DNA): TGCAGTGCTAGAGATCCGCAGGGCTACGAGCAGTACTTC.

Worth noting for this clonotype: A much bigger clone sits one base away, suggesting this may be a read error. The chain joins TRBV11-3 to TRBJ1-1, with unresolved D. CDR3 size: 13 residues. The germline V gene encodes CDR1 SGHNT and CDR2 YENEEA. The CDR3 here is CVSSQALYTEAFF. CDR3 nucleotide sequence: TGTGTCAGCAGCCAGGCGCTTTACACTGAAGCTTTCTTT.

Many counts were recorded for this clonotype. The chain carries TRBV28 and TRBJ1-2, with 7 bases matching TRBD1. The CDR3 runs 15 residues. The junction had 10 bases not matched to a gene; V was cut back by 7 bases and J by 2 bases. The germline V gene encodes CDR1 MDHEN and CDR2 SYDVKM. CDR3 coding DNA: TGTGCCAGCACTTCCGAGGGGGCTCCAAACTATGGCTACACCTTC. Residues: CASTSEGAPNYGYTF.

The table lists this clonotype with a few counts. The chain has TRBV20-1 and TRBJ2-7; D remains ambiguous. Trimming left V 0 bases short and J 5 bases short, with 8 bases between. CDR1 and CDR2 from the germline V gene are DFQATT and SNEGSKA (reference sequence). This CDR3 region has 12 residues. CDR3 residues: CSARDYQDEQYF. DNA for the CDR3: TGCAGTGCTAGAGATTACCAAGACGAGCAGTACTTC.

The chain links TRBV20-1 to TRBJ2-3; 12 bases line up with TRBD2. Germline loops: CDR1 DFQATT, CDR2 SNEGSKA (reference sequence). J was trimmed by 4 bases and V by 3 bases; bases with no gene match: 14. The CDR3 is 18 amino acids. DNA for the CDR3: TGCAGTGCTAGTCACCCTCGAACTAGCGGGGGGATTTCAGATACGCAGTATTTT. Protein product: CSASHPRTSGGISDTQYF.

This clonotype was counted many times. V and J are TRBV27 and TRBJ2-2, with a weak D call TRBD1 (5 bases). Trimming stripped 3 bases from V and 1 base from J, with 9 bases between. The CDR3 spans 15 residues. Germline loops: CDR1 MNHEY, CDR2 SMNVEV (reference sequence). CDR3 coding DNA: TGTGCCAGCAGTTTCTACAGGCTGAACACCGGGGAGCTGTTTTTT. This sequence encodes CASSFYRLNTGELFF.

This clonotype was seen repeatedly, ten times or more. This chain joins TRBV19 and TRBJ1-2; 7 bases are shared with TRBD1. The ends lost 5 bases at V and 4 bases at J; junction bases unmatched: 13. The CDR3 covers 16 residues. From germline, CDR1 is LNHDA and CDR2 SQIVND (reference sequence). The CDR3 region is CASSLRVGTDFYGYTF. Here the CDR3 DNA reads TGTGCCAGTAGTTTGCGTGTGGGGACAGACTTCTATGGCTACACCTTC.

This clonotype has a handful of counts. The rearrangement joins TRBV7-9 to TRBJ1-1; D gene ambiguous. This CDR3 is built from 15 residues. Germline V gives CDR1 SEHNR, CDR2 FQNEAQ (reference sequence). The V and J ends lost 3 bases and 2 bases respectively, with 13 bases between them. CDR3 sequence (DNA): TGTGCCAGCAGCTTGGCGGGATTCGTAAACACTGAAGCTTTCTTT. Protein: CASSLAGFVNTEAFF.

This clonotype was detected many times. The chain has TRBV19 and TRBJ2-5; D perhaps matches TRBD1 (6 bases). The germline V gene has CDR1 LNHDA and CDR2 SQIVND (reference sequence). The V gene lost 3 bases and the J gene lost 2 bases, with 10 bases spanning the gap. The CDR3 covers 14 residues. This chain's CDR3 is CASSIQGLQETQYF. CDR3 in DNA: TGTGCCAGTAGTATCCAGGGGCTTCAAGAGACCCAGTACTTC. The variable domain in full, completed from reference TRBV19 and TRBJ2-5, reads DGGITQSPKYLFRKEGQNVTLSCEQNLNHDAMYWYRQDPGQGLRLIYYSQIVNDFQKGDIAEGYSVSREKKESFPLTVTSAQKNPTAFYLCASSIQGLQETQYFGPGTRLLVL.

In this sample, this clonotype turned up many times. V is TRBV20-1 and J is TRBJ2-5, with 10 bases identical to TRBD2. V gave up 3 bases and J gave up 4 bases; unmatched junction bases: 5. This CDR3 contains 14 residues. The germline V gene has CDR1 DFQATT and CDR2 SNEGSKA (reference sequence). The CDR3 spells CSARETSGLETQYF. The CDR3 coding sequence is TGCAGTGCTAGGGAGACTAGCGGGCTAGAGACCCAGTACTTC.

This clonotype was detected many times. The chain uses TRBV30 and TRBJ1-1; D perhaps matches TRBD1 (6 bases). The CDR3 totals 11 residues. Germline V gene lookup returns CDR1 GTSNPN and CDR2 SVGIG (reference sequence). Trimming left V 4 bases short and J 4 bases short, with 7 bases between. CDR3 bases: TGTGCCTGGAACAGGGCCACTGAAGCTTTCTTT. It specifies CAWNRATEAFF.

This chain uses TRBV9 with TRBJ1-5; 7 bases are shared with TRBD1. The germline CDR1 and CDR2 sequences are SGDLS and YYNGEE. The CDR3 covers 14 residues. V lost 0 bases to trimming and J lost 7 bases; unmatched junction nucleotides: 4. The CDR3 coding sequence is TGTGCCAGCAGCGTAGAGGCAGGGGGACAGCCCCAGCATTTT. Encoded protein: CASSVEAGGQPQHF.

The V gene is TRBV15, the J gene TRBJ1-6; no firm D call. V lost 6 bases and J 5 bases, leaving 5 bases between the germline ends. The CDR3 has 12 residues. CDR1 and CDR2 from the germline V gene are LNHNV and YYDKDF (reference sequence). The DNA for the CDR3 is TGTGCCACCAGGGGGAATAATTCACCCCTCCACTTT. It is translated as CATRGNNSPLHF.

This clonotype was counted many times. CDR3 DNA: TGTGCCAGCAGTTTAAGGGAGGAATCCTACGAGCAGTACTTC. Residues: CASSLREESYEQYF. The V and J genes are TRBV27 and TRBJ2-7, with D possibly TRBD2 on 6 matching bases. The ends were cut back, 2 bases at V and 1 base at J, with 9 bases in the middle. CDR1 is MNHEY and CDR2 is SMNVEV in the germline V gene (reference sequence). The CDR3 loop spans 14 amino acids.

The sample holds many counts of this clonotype. V and J are TRBV15 and TRBJ1-5, with D possibly being TRBD1 (6 bases). Germline V CDR1 and CDR2: LNHNV, YYDKDF (reference sequence). The CDR3 is made up of 17 amino acids. The V gene lost 3 bases and the J gene lost 5 bases, with 20 bases spanning the gap. This CDR3 is CATSRDSSGGADQPQHF. The CDR3, as DNA: TGTGCCACCAGCAGGGATAGCTCGGGGGGGGCGGATCAGCCCCAGCATTTT.

This clonotype was detected ten times or more. The rearrangement uses TRBV15 and TRBJ1-1, with D unresolved. The germline V and J ends were trimmed by 3 bases and 4 bases, with 12 bases remaining between them. Looked up from germline, CDR1 is LNHNV and CDR2 is YYDKDF (reference sequence). The CDR3 consists of 14 residues. The DNA of the CDR3 is TGTGCCACCAGCAGCCCGCCGGAGGGCACTGAAGCTTTCTTT. Translated: CATSSPPEGTEAFF.

The CDR3 reads CASSLRAGNVAGELFF. CDR3 nucleotides: TGTGCCAGCAGTTTAAGGGCGGGAAATGTCGCCGGGGAGCTGTTTTTT. This sequence joins TRBV12-3 or TRBV12-4 and TRBJ2-2; tentatively, D is TRBD2 (6 bases). The CDR3 loop spans 16 amino acids. V dropped 2 bases and J dropped 6 bases, with 16 bases sitting between them.

Only a few counts were recorded for this clonotype. V gene TRBV28 combines with J gene TRBJ2-6; no reliable D call. CDR1 MDHEN and CDR2 SYDVKM come from the germline V gene. The CDR3 sequence is 20 residues long. With 2 bases removed from V and 2 bases from J, the gap between germline ends came to 22 bases. CDR3 loop: CASSLVSTAQEGTGANVLTF. The DNA of the CDR3 is TGTGCCAGCAGTTTAGTCTCGACGGCGCAGGAAGGCACTGGGGCCAACGTCCTGACTTTC. Supplemented by reference TRBV28 and TRBJ2-6, the full variable domain reads DVKVTQSSRYLVKRTGEKVFLECVQDMDHENMFWYRQDPGLGLRLIYFSYDVKMKEKGDIPEGYSVSREKKERFSLILESASTNQTSMYLCASSLVSTAQEGTGANVLTFGAGSRLTVL.

This clonotype was counted ten times or more. The V gene is TRBV2, the J gene TRBJ2-2, with 8 bases that match TRBD1. The CDR3 totals 14 residues. Losses at the gene ends were 6 bases for V and 3 bases for J; bases not matched to a gene: 3. Germline V lookup: CDR1 SNHLY, CDR2 FYNNEI. The CDR3 DNA is TGTGCCAGCAGGATGGACAGGGACACCGGGGAGCTGTTTTTT. Protein: CASRMDRDTGELFF.

This clonotype was seen ten or more times. The V and J genes are TRBV27 and TRBJ1-1; 9 nucleotides line up with TRBD1. V lost 4 bases to trimming and J lost 0 bases; unmatched junction nucleotides: 6. This CDR3 has 16 amino acids. Germline-derived CDR1 and CDR2 are MNHEY and SMNVEV (reference sequence). Written as DNA, the CDR3 is TGTGCCAGCAGTTCTACAGGGGGCGTCATGAACACTGAAGCTTTCTTT. It encodes CASSSTGGVMNTEAFF.

This clonotype has ten or more counts. This chain uses TRBV11-2 with TRBJ2-1, with D possibly called TRBD1 or TRBD2 (5 bases each). Trimming took 1 base from V and 0 from J, leaving 7 bases between them. CDR1 is SGHAT and CDR2 is FQNNGV in the germline V gene. The CDR3 has 15 residues. As DNA, the CDR3 is TGTGCCAGCAGCTTAGCAGGGAGCTCCTACAATGAGCAGTTCTTC. This gives the protein CASSLAGSSYNEQFF.

This sequence joins TRBV7-8 and TRBJ1-1; D gene ambiguous. CDR3 length: 14 residues. Trimming pared 2 bases from V and 0 bases from J, leaving 7 bases between. Germline loops: CDR1 SGHVS, CDR2 FQNEAQ. The CDR3 DNA reads TGTGCCAGCAGCTTAACCATCATGAACACTGAAGCTTTCTTT. Translation: CASSLTIMNTEAFF.

This clonotype has at least ten counts. V and J are TRBV6-1 and TRBJ1-1, with 8 bases identical to TRBD1. From germline, CDR1 is MNHNS and CDR2 SASEGT. Trimming took 4 bases from V and 5 from J; bases not matched to a gene: 9. The CDR3 contains 15 residues. CDR3 sequence reads: CASSGTGWGRTEAFF. The CDR3, as DNA: TGTGCCAGCAGTGGGACAGGGTGGGGTAGGACTGAAGCTTTCTTT.

The chain carries TRBV12-3 or TRBV12-4 and TRBJ1-6; 8 bases align to TRBD1. Losses at the gene ends were 3 bases for V and 9 bases for J; bases not matched to a gene: 4. The CDR3 covers 14 residues. The CDR3 spells CASSFRGLSSPLHF. The DNA of the CDR3 is TGTGCCAGCAGTTTCAGGGGGCTCAGTTCACCCCTCCACTTT.

There are many counts of this clonotype. The CDR3 here is CASSLVFRQGVTDTQYF. The CDR3 DNA sequence: TGTGCCAGCAGCTTAGTGTTCAGGCAGGGTGTAACAGATACGCAGTATTTT. The rearrangement links TRBV7-8 to TRBJ2-3, with TRBD1 as a possible D gene (5 bases). Trimming took 1 base from V and 3 from J, leaving 17 bases between them. Germline CDR1 reads SGHVS; CDR2 reads FQNEAQ. The CDR3 runs 17 residues.

This clonotype was found many times. The V call is TRBV4-3, the J call TRBJ1-1; D remains ambiguous. Germline V gives CDR1 LGHNA, CDR2 YSLEER. The length of the CDR3 is 16 residues. The V end was cut by 5 bases, the J end by 6 bases, with 22 bases between. The DNA for the CDR3 is TGCGCCAGCAGCGAACAATTGACCGACTGGAGCGCTGAAGCTTTCTTT. It translates to CASSEQLTDWSAEAFF.